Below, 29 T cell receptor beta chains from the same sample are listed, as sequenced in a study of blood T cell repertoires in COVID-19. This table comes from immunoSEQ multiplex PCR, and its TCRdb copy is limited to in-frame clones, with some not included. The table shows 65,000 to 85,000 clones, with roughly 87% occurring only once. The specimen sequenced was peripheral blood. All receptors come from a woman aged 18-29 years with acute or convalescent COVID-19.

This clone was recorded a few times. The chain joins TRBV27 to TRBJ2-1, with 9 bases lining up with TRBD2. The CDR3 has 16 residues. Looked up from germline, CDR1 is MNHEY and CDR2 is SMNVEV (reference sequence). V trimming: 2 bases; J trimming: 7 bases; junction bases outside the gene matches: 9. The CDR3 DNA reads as TGTGCCAGCAGTTTAGGAACTAGCGGGCGACTGAATGAGCAGTTCTTC. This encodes CASSLGTSGRLNEQFF.

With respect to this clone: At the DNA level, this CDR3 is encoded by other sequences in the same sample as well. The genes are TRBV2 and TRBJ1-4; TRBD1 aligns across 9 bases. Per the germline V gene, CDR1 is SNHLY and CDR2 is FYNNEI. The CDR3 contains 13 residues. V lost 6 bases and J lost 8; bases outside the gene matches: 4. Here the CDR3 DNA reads TGTGCCAGCAGCCGGGACAGGGACGAAAAACTGTTTTTT. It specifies CASSRDRDEKLFF.

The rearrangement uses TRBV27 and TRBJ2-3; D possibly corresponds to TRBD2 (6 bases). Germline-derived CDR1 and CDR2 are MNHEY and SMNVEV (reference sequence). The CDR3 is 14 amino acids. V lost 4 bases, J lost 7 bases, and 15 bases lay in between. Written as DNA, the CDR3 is TGTGCCAGCAGTTCCACCGGGAGCGGAAATACGCAGTATTTT. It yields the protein CASSSTGSGNTQYF.

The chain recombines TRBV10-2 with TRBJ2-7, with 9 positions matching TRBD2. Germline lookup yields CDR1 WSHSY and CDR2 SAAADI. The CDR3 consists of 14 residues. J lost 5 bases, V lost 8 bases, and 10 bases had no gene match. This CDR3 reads CASGEAGGPHEQYF. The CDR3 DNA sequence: TGCGCCAGCGGAGAAGCGGGAGGTCCCCACGAGCAGTACTTC.

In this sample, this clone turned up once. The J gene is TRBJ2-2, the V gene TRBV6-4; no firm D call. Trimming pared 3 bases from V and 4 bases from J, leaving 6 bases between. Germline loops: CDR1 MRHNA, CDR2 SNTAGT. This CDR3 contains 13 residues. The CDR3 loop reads CASSERFTGELFF. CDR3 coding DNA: TGTGCCAGCAGTGAACGGTTCACCGGGGAGCTGTTTTTT.

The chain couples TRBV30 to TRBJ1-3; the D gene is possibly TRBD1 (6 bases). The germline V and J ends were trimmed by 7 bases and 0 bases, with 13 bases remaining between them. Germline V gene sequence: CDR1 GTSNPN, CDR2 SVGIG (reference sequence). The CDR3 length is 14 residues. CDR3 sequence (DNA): TGTGCCTCCCAACGGACAGTCTCTGGAAACACCATATATTTT. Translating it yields CASQRTVSGNTIYF.

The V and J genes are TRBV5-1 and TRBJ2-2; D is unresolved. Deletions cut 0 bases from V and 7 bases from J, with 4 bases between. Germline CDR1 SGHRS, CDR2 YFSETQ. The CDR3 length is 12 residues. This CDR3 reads CASSLAGGELFF. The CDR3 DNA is TGCGCCAGCAGCTTGGCCGGCGGGGAGCTGTTTTTT. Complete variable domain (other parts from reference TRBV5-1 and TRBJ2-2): KAGVTQTPRYLIKTRGQQVTLSCSPISGHRSVSWYQQTPGQGLQFLFEYFSETQRNKGNFPGRFSGRQFSNSRSEMNVSTLELGDSALYLCASSLAGGELFFGEGSRLTVL.

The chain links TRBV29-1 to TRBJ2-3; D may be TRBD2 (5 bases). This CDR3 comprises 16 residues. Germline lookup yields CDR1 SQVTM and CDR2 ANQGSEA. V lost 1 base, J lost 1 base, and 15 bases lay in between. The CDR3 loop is CSVEGRLTTGTDTQYF. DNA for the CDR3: TGCAGCGTTGAAGGTCGGTTGACTACGGGCACAGATACGCAGTATTTT.

CDR3 bases: TGTGCCAGCAGCTCCACTCCATACACAGATACGCAGTATTTT. Residues: CASSSTPYTDTQYF. V usage is TRBV11-2 and J usage is TRBJ2-3; D ambiguous. With 4 bases removed from V and 2 bases from J, the gap between germline ends came to 10 bases. The CDR3 has 14 residues. Germline V gives CDR1 SGHAT, CDR2 FQNNGV. Looking up the rest from reference TRBV11-2 and TRBJ2-3 gives the full variable domain: EAGVAQSPRYKIIEKRQSVAFWCNPISGHATLYWYQQILGQGPKLLIQFQNNGVVDDSQLPKDRFSAERLKGVDSTLKIQPAKLEDSAVYLCASSSTPYTDTQYFGPGTRLTVL.

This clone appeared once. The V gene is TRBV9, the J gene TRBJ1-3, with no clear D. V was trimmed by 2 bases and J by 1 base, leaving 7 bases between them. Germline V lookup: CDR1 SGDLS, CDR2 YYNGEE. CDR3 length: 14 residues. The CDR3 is CASSVFRSGNTIYF. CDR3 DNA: TGTGCCAGCAGCGTGTTTCGGTCTGGAAACACCATATATTTT.

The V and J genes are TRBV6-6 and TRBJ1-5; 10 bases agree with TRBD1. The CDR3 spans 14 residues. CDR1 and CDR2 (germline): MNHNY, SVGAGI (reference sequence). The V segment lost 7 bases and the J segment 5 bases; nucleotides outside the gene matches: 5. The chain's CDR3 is CASIQDRGHQPQHF. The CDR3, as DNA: TGTGCCAGCATTCAAGACAGGGGGCATCAGCCCCAGCATTTT.

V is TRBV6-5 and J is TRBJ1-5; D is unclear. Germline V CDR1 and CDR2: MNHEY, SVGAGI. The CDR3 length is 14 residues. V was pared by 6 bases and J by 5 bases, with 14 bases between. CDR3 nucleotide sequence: TGTGCCAGCAGAAAAACGATGGGCGATCAGCCCCAGCATTTT. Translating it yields CASRKTMGDQPQHF.

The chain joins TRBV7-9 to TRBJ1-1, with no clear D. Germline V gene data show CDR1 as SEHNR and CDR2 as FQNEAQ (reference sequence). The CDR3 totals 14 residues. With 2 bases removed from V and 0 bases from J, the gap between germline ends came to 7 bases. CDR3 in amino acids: CASSLNSLNTEAFF. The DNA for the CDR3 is TGTGCCAGCAGCTTAAACAGTCTGAACACTGAAGCTTTCTTT.

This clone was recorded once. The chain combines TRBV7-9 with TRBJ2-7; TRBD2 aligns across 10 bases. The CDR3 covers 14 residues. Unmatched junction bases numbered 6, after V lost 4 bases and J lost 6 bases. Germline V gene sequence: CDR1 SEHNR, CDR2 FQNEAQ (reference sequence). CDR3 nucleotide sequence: TGTGCCAGCAGCTATCCCGGGACTAGCGTCGAGCAGTACTTC. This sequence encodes CASSYPGTSVEQYF.

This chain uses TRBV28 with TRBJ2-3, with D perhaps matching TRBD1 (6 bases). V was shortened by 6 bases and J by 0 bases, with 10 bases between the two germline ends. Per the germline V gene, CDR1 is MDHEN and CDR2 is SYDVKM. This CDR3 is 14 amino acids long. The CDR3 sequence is CASRSDRSTDTQYF. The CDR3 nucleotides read TGTGCCAGCAGATCCGACAGGAGCACAGATACGCAGTATTTT.

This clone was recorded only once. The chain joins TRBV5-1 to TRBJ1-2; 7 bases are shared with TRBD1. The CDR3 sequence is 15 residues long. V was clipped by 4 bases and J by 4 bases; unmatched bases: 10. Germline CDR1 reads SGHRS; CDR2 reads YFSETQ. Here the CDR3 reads CASSEDTGTAYGYTF. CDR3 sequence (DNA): TGCGCCAGCAGCGAAGATACCGGGACAGCCTATGGCTACACCTTC.

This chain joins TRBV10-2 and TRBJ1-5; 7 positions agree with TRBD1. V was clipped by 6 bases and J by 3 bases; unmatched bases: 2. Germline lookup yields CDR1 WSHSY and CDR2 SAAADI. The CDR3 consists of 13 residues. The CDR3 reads CASRTGTNQPQHF. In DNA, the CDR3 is TGCGCCAGCAGGACAGGGACCAATCAGCCCCAGCATTTT.

The CDR3 sequence: CASSSLEVRREQYF. CDR3 sequence (DNA): TGTGCCAGCAGCTCCCTAGAGGTTCGGCGCGAGCAGTACTTC. The chain couples TRBV5-6 to TRBJ2-7; D remains ambiguous. V lost 3 bases and J lost 6, with 16 bases in between. This CDR3 has 14 amino acids. CDR1 and CDR2 (germline): SGHDT, YYEEEE. The full variable domain, completed using reference TRBV5-6 and TRBJ2-7, is DAGVTQSPTHLIKTRGQQVTLRCSPKSGHDTVSWYQQALGQGPQFIFQYYEEEERQRGNFPDRFSGHQFPNYSSELNVNALLLGDSALYLCASSSLEVRREQYFGPGTRLTVT.

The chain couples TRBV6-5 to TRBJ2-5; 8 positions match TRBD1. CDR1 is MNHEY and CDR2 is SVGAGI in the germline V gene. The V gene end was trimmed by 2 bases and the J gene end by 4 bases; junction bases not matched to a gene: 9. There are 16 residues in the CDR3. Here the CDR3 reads CASSYQGQGISETQYF. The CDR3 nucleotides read TGTGCCAGCAGTTACCAAGGACAGGGAATTTCAGAGACCCAGTACTTC.

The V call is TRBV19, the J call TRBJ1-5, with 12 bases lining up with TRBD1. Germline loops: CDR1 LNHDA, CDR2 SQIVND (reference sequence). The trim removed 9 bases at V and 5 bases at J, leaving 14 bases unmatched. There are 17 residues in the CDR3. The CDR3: CASSGTGGILAYQPQHF. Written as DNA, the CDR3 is TGTGCCAGCTCGGGGACAGGGGGCATTTTAGCCTATCAGCCCCAGCATTTT.

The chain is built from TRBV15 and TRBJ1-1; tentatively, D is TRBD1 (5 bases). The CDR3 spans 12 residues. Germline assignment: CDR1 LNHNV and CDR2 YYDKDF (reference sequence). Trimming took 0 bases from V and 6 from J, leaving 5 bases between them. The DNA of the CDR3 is TGTGCCACCAGCAGAGAGGGGCCTGAAGCTTTCTTT. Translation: CATSREGPEAFF.

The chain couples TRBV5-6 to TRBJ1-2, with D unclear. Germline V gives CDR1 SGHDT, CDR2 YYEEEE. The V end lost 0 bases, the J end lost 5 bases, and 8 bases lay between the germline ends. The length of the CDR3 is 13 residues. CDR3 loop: CASSLGHLYGYTF. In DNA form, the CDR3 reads TGTGCCAGCAGCTTGGGACACTTATATGGCTACACCTTC.

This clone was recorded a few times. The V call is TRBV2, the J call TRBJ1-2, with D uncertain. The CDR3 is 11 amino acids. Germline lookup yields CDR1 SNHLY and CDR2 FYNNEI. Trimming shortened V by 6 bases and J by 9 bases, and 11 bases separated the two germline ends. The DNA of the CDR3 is TGTGCCAGCAGCGGACTGACTAGCTACACCTTC. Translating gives CASSGLTSYTF.

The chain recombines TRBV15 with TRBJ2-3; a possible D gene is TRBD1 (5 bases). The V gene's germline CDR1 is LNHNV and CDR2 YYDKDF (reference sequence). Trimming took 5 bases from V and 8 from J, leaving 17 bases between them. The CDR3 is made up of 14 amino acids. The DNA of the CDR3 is TGTGCCACCAGCCCTCGAGGAGACAGAGTTACGCAGTATTTT. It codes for CATSPRGDRVTQYF.

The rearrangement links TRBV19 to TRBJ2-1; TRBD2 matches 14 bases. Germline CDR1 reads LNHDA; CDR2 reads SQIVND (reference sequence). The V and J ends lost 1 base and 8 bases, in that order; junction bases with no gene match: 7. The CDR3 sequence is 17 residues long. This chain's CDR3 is CASSIAWGLAGVYEQFF. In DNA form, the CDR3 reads TGTGCCAGTAGTATAGCATGGGGACTAGCGGGAGTCTATGAGCAGTTCTTC.

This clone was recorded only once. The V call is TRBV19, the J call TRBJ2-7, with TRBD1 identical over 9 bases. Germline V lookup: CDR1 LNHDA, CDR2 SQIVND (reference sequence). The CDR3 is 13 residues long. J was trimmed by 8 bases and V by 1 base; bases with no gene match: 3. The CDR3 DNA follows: TGTGCCAGTAGTATAGCGACAGGGGGTCAGCAGTACTTC. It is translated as CASSIATGGQQYF.

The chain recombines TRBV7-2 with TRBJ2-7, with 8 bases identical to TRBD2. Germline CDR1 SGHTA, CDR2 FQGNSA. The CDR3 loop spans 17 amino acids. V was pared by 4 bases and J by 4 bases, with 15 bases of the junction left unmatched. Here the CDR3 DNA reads TGTGCCAGCAGCTCCCAATACATAAAGGGGACTAGTTACGAGCAGTACTTC. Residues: CASSSQYIKGTSYEQYF.

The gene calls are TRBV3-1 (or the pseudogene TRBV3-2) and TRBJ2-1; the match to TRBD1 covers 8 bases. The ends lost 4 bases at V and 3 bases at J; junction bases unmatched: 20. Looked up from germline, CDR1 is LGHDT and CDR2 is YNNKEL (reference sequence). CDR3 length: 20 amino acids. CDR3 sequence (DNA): TGTGCCAGCAGCCGAACCCCGGGACAGGCACCCTCTCTCGACTACAATGAGCAGTTCTTC. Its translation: CASSRTPGQAPSLDYNEQFF.

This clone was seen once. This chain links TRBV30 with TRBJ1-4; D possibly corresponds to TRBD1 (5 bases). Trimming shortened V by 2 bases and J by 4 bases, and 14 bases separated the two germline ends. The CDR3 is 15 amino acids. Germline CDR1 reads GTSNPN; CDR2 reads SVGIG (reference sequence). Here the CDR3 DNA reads TGTGCCTGGAGTTTGGGGGGGACCAATAATGAAAAACTGTTTTTT. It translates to CAWSLGGTNNEKLFF.